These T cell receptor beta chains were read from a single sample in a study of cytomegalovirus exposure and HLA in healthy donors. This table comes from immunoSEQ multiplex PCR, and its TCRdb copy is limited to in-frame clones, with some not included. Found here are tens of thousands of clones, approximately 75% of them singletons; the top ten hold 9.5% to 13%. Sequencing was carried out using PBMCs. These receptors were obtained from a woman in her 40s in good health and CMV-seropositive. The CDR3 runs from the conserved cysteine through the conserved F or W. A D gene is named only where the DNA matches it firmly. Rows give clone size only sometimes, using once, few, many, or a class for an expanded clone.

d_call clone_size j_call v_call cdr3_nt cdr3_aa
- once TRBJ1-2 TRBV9 TGTGCCAGCAGCCGGGAGGGCTATGGCTACACCTTC CASSREGYGYTF
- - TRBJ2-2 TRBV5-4 TGTGCCAGCAGCATTGGACCGGGACTGAACACCGGGGAGCTGTTTTTT CASSIGPGLNTGELFF
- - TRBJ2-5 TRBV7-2 TGTGCCAGCAGCTTCGCAGGGGCAGAGACCCAGTACTTC CASSFAGAETQYF
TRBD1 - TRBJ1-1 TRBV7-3 TGTGCCAGCAGCTTATCAGGGGGCCCGAACACTGAAGCTTTCTTT CASSLSGGPNTEAFF
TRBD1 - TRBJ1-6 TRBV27 TGTGCCAGCAGTACTACAGGGGGTACGCATTCACCCCTCCACTTT CASSTTGGTHSPLHF
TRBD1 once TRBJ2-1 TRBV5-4 TGTGCCAGCAGCTTGGGGGGACAGGGACACAATGAGCAGTTCTTC CASSLGGQGHNEQFF
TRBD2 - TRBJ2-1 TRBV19 TGTGCCGAGGGGCCTGGGCGGGAGGCTGCGGATGAGCAGTTCTTC CAEGPGREAADEQFF
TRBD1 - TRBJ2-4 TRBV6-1 TGTGCCAGCAGTGCCCTATCCGGGACAGGGTCCCACATTCAGTACTTC CASSALSGTGSHIQYF
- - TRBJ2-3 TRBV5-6 TGTGCCAGCAGCTCCGGGTACACAGATACGCAGTATTTT CASSSGYTDTQYF
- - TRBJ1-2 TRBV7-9 TGTGCCAGCAGCCCCAACCCAGTGGGACACGAGTTC CASSPNPVGHEF
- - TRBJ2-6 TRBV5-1 TGCGCCAGCAGCTTGGGAGGGCCCGCTGGGGCCAACGTCCTGACTTTC CASSLGGPAGANVLTF
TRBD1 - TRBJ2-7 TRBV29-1 TGCAGCGTTGCGTGGGACAGGGACGAGCAGTACTTC CSVAWDRDEQYF
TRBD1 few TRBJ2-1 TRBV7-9 TGTGCCAGCAGCCGAGGTTACAGGGGGCCCCGCTCCTACAATGAGCAGTTCTTC CASSRGYRGPRSYNEQFF
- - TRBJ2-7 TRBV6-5 TGTGCCAGCAGTTACAGTTACTACTACGAGCAGTACTTC CASSYSYYYEQYF
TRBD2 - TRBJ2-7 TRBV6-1 TGTGCCAGCAGGAGTGATGCGGGGGGGCCCGACGAGCAGTACTTC CASRSDAGGPDEQYF
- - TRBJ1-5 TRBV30 TGTGCCTGGAGTGCCCGGGGGGGAGGGTATCAGCCCCAGCATTTT CAWSARGGGYQPQHF
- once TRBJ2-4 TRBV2 TGTGCCAGCATCCCCGGAGGGTACCCTTCTAAGTACTTC CASIPGGYPSKYF
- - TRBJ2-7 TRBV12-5 TGTGCTAGTGGTTTGGAGACAGGTAGCGAGCAGTACTTC CASGLETGSEQYF
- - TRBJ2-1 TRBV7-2 TGTGCCAGCAGCCGGACTAATGAGCAGTTCTTC CASSRTNEQFF
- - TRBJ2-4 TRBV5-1 TGCGCCAGCAGCTTGGCCGCAGGATTAGCCAAAAACATTCAGTACTTC CASSLAAGLAKNIQYF
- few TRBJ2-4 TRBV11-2 TGTGCCAGCAGCTTTTCCGGCCGAGGGATTCAGTACTTC CASSFSGRGIQYF
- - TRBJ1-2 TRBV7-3 TGTGCCAGCAGCCCCTTCTCGGGAGCTGGTGGCTACACCTTC CASSPFSGAGGYTF
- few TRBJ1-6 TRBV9 TGTGCCAGCAGCCTGCTATCCAGGGCTGATAATTCACCCCTCCACTTT CASSLLSRADNSPLHF
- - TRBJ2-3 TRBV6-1 TGTGCCAGCAGTGAAGTAGGGGCCCGCACAGATACGCAGTATTTT CASSEVGARTDTQYF
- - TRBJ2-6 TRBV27 TGTGCCAGCAGTTTCAGGGGTGGGGCCAACGTCCTGACTTTC CASSFRGGANVLTF
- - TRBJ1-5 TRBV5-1 TGCGCCAGCAGCTTGGGGGACTTCGATCAGCCCCAGCATTTT CASSLGDFDQPQHF
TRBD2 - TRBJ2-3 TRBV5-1 TGCGCCAGCAGCTTGGATCGAGCGGGGGGAGATACGCAGTATTTT CASSLDRAGGDTQYF
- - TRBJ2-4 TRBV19 TGTGCCAGTAGTTTCGACCGGACAGAACCCATTAAAATTCAGTACTTC CASSFDRTEPIKIQYF
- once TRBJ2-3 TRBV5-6 TGTGCCAGCAGCCCCGACAGGGATACGCAGTATTTT CASSPDRDTQYF
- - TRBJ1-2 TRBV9 TGTGCCAGCAGCGCCGGGGGTGGGGATGGCTACACCTTC CASSAGGGDGYTF
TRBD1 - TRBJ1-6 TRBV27 TGTGCCAGCAGGCGAGGGGCCAGGGGGCTCGGATGGGATTCACCCCTCCACTTT CASRRGARGLGWDSPLHF
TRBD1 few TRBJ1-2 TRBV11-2 TGTGCCAGCAGCTCCGGACAGGGGTTTTATGGCTACACCTTC CASSSGQGFYGYTF
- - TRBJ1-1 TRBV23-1 TGCGCCAGCAGTCAATACACCGAAATGAACACTGAAGCTTTCTTT CASSQYTEMNTEAFF
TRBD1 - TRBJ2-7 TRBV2 TGTGCCAGCAGTGAAGCTGGGGACAGGATGCGCGAGCAGTACTTC CASSEAGDRMREQYF
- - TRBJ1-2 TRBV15 TGTGCCACCAGCAGAGATCGCGGTTTTCGGGAGGGCTACACCTTC CATSRDRGFREGYTF
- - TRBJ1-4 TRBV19 TGTGCCAGTAGTCCCGAGGGCAGGCTCGGTGAAAAACTGTTTTTT CASSPEGRLGEKLFF
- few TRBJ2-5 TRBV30 TGTGCCTGGAGTAATCTCTCCCCGGAGACCCAGTACTTC CAWSNLSPETQYF
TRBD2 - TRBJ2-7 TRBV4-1 TGCGCCAGCGGCCAAGATCTTCGCGGGGGGTACGAGCAGTACTTC CASGQDLRGGYEQYF
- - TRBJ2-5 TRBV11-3 TGTGCCAGCAGCGTTGACAGCGACCAAGAGACCCAGTACTTC CASSVDSDQETQYF
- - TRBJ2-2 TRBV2 TGTGCCAGCAACAAGGGGGCCGGGGAGCTGTTTTTT CASNKGAGELFF
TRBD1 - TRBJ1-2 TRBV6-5 TGTGCCAGCAGGATGACAGGGTCGATCGACTATGGCTACACCTTC CASRMTGSIDYGYTF
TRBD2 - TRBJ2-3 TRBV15 TGTGCCACCAGCAGAGCGCCTCTAGCGGGGGGGCTCTCAGATACGCAGTATTTT CATSRAPLAGGLSDTQYF
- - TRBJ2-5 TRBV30 TGTGCCTGGAGTCGTGATGTAGGGAGTACGGAGACCCAGTACTTC CAWSRDVGSTETQYF
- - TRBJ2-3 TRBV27 TGTGCCAGCAGTTTTAGCCTAGCGCCGACTCGATCCAATACGCAGTATTTT CASSFSLAPTRSNTQYF
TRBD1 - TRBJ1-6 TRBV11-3 TGTGCCAGCAGCTGGAGACAGGGGAATTCACCCCTCCACTTT CASSWRQGNSPLHF
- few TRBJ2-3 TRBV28 TGTGCCAGCAGTTTATCCGGTGGAGATACGCAGTATTTT CASSLSGGDTQYF
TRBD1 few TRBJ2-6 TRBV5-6 TGTGCCAGCAGCCTAGATGGGACAGGGATCCCCTCTGGGGCCAACGTCCTGACTTTC CASSLDGTGIPSGANVLTF
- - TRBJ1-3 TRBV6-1 TGTGCCGGCAGTGACCTACGCAGGGTCTCTGGAAACACCATATATTTT CAGSDLRRVSGNTIYF
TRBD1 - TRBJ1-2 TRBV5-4 TGTGCCAGCAGCGATGAAGACAGGGCCATCTATGGCTACACCTTC CASSDEDRAIYGYTF
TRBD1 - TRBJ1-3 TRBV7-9 TGTGCCAGCAGCCACGGACAGGGTGAACGCTCTGGAAACACCATATATTTT CASSHGQGERSGNTIYF
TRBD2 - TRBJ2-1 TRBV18 TGTGCCAGCTCACTCGGAGGGCGGGGGTCAGGAAATGAGCAGTTCTTC CASSLGGRGSGNEQFF